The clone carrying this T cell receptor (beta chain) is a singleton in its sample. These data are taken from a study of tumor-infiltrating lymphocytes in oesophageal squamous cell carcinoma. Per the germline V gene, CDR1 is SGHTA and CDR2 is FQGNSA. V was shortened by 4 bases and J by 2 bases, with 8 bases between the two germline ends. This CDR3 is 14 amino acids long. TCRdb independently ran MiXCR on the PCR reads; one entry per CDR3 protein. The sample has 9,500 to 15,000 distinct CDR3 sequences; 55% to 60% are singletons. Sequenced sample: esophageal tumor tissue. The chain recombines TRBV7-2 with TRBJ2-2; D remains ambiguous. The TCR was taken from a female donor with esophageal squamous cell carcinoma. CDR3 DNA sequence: TGTGCCAGCAGCTGGACGGTTAACACCGGGGAGCTGTTTTTT. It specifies CASSWTVNTGELFF. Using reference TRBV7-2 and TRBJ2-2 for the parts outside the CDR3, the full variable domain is GAGVSQSPSNKVTEKGKDVELRCDPISGHTALYWYRQSLGQGLEFLIYFQGNSAPDKSGLPSDRFSAERTGGSVSTLTIQRTQQEDSAVYLCASSWTVNTGELFFGEGSRLTVL.